The next 18 T cell receptor beta chains were all read from a single sample in a study of blood T cell repertoires in COVID-19. Repertoires were generated with immunoSEQ multiplex PCR, while TCRdb's copy carries only in-frame clones and drops some. Here the sample spans about 120,000 clones, more than 60% being singletons. The specimen was peripheral blood. The receptors originated from a man aged 70 or older with acute or convalescent COVID-19.

This clone occurred a few times. The chain is built from TRBV7-8 and TRBJ2-2; 12 nucleotides agree with TRBD2. There are 19 residues in the CDR3. Trimming took 5 bases from V and 0 from J; bases not matched to a gene: 10. Germline V gene data show CDR1 as SGHVS and CDR2 as FQNEAQ. Written as DNA, the CDR3 is TGTGCCAGCAGCCCCTGGGGGGCTAGCGGGGGGGCGAACACCGGGGAGCTGTTTTTT. Protein: CASSPWGASGGANTGELFF.

The V and J genes are TRBV18 and TRBJ2-1; D is unclear. Trimming cost V 0 bases and J 0 bases, with 6 bases left between them. This CDR3 comprises 15 residues. Germline CDR1 KGHSH, CDR2 LQKENI. DNA of the CDR3: TGTGCCAGCTCACCACCGCAGATCTCCTACAATGAGCAGTTCTTC. It specifies CASSPPQISYNEQFF.

This rearrangement joins TRBV9 to TRBJ1-4; D is uncertain. Germline values: CDR1 SGDLS, CDR2 YYNGEE. The CDR3 loop spans 14 amino acids. V shed 0 bases and J shed 8 bases, with 11 bases lying between them. For the CDR3, the DNA is TGTGCCAGCAGCGTAGGAGTCGGCGGGGAAAAACTGTTTTTT. Protein product: CASSVGVGGEKLFF.

V gene TRBV18 combines with J gene TRBJ1-1; 8 bases agree with TRBD1. CDR1 and CDR2 from the germline V gene are KGHSH and LQKENI. CDR3 length equals 16 residues. J lost 1 base, V lost 5 bases, and 9 bases had no gene match. Here the CDR3 reads CASSSTLTGENTEAFF. The DNA for the CDR3 is TGTGCCAGCTCATCTACCTTGACAGGGGAGAACACTGAAGCTTTCTTT.

The chain carries TRBV7-2 and TRBJ2-1, with 8 positions matching TRBD2. Germline CDR1 is SGHTA and CDR2 is FQGNSA. J was trimmed by 9 bases and V by 1 base; bases with no gene match: 2. The CDR3 contains 13 residues. The CDR3 spells CASSLGRGVEQFF. The CDR3, as DNA: TGTGCCAGCAGCTTAGGGCGGGGGGTTGAGCAGTTCTTC.

The rearrangement links TRBV6-1 to TRBJ2-3; D gene uncertain. Germline CDR1 reads MNHNS; CDR2 reads SASEGT. V was shortened by 3 bases and J by 0 bases, with 7 bases between the two germline ends. The CDR3 covers 14 residues. Here the CDR3 DNA reads TGTGCCAGCAGTGAGTTTATTAGCACAGATACGCAGTATTTT. Its translation is CASSEFISTDTQYF.

Notes on this clone: Mismatch with germline at one junction end may stem from a read error. The chain employs TRBV7-2 and TRBJ1-2; D is perhaps TRBD1 (5 bases). Germline lookup yields CDR1 SGHTA and CDR2 FQGNSA. The CDR3 length is 15 residues. The CDR3 region has the DNA TGTGCCAGCAGCCTAGCCGGGTCTCAGGGCTATGGCTACACCTTC. It translates to CASSLAGSQGYGYTF.

The CDR3 loop is CASSLVGDWETQYF. DNA for the CDR3: TGCGCCAGCAGCTTGGTCGGGGACTGGGAGACCCAGTACTTC. J is TRBJ2-5 and V is TRBV5-1; the D gene is possibly TRBD2 (6 bases). Per germline, CDR1 SGHRS and CDR2 YFSETQ. This CDR3 is built from 14 residues. V dropped 0 bases and J dropped 5 bases, with 11 bases sitting between them.

The chain combines TRBV4-3 with TRBJ2-3; 9 bases are shared with TRBD2. The germline V gene encodes CDR1 LGHNA and CDR2 YSLEER. V shed 2 bases and J 2 bases; nucleotides not matched to a gene: 11. This CDR3 spans 18 amino acids. CDR3 in amino acids: CASSQFSAGLAYTDTQYF. The CDR3 DNA sequence: TGCGCCAGCAGCCAATTCAGTGCGGGACTAGCATACACAGATACGCAGTATTTT.

The V call is TRBV12-3 or TRBV12-4, the J call TRBJ1-4; a weak D match, TRBD1 (5 bases). The CDR3 covers 13 residues. Between the trimmed V and J ends, which lost 4 bases and 8 bases, there was a span of 11 bases. CDR3 sequence (DNA): TGTGCCAGCAGTTGGGGGGGGAAAGAAAAACTGTTTTTT. It is translated as CASSWGGKEKLFF.

The chain combines TRBV11-3 with TRBJ2-5; 7 positions agree with TRBD2. Germline CDR1 and CDR2: SGHNT and YENEEA. The CDR3 consists of 14 residues. The V gene end was trimmed by 6 bases and the J gene end by 3 bases; junction bases not matched to a gene: 7. The CDR3 DNA follows: TGTGCCAGCAGTAACTCGGGGGGTGAAGAGACCCAGTACTTC. Translation: CASSNSGGEETQYF.

This chain connects TRBV7-2 to TRBJ1-4, with D perhaps matching TRBD1 (6 bases). With 5 bases removed from V and 9 bases from J, the gap between germline ends came to 16 bases. Germline V lookup: CDR1 SGHTA, CDR2 FQGNSA. The CDR3 consists of 14 residues. CDR3 protein: CASSPRQASQKLFF. CDR3 bases: TGTGCCAGCAGCCCCCGACAGGCGTCTCAAAAACTGTTTTTT.

The rearrangement links TRBV6-6 to TRBJ2-1; 11 bases are shared with TRBD1. Unmatched junction bases numbered 3, after V lost 5 bases and J lost 9 bases. Germline CDR1 reads MNHNY; CDR2 reads SVGAGI (reference sequence). The CDR3 is made up of 13 amino acids. The CDR3 DNA reads TGTGCCAGCAGTGGGACAGGGGGTAGTGAGCAGTTCTTC. Its translation: CASSGTGGSEQFF.

The chain uses TRBV18 and TRBJ1-1; D unresolved. V lost 5 bases to trimming and J lost 0 bases, with 19 bases between them. In germline, CDR1 is KGHSH, CDR2 LQKENI. The CDR3 runs to 17 residues. CDR3 coding DNA: TGTGCCAGCTCATCCTTTCAGCATGCCGGAGTGAACACTGAAGCTTTCTTT. Translating gives CASSSFQHAGVNTEAFF.

The V and J genes are TRBV7-9 and TRBJ2-7; possible D gene TRBD1, 5 bases. This CDR3 has 17 residues. V was trimmed by 1 base and J by 0 bases, leaving 16 bases between them. The germline gives CDR1 SEHNR, CDR2 FQNEAQ (reference sequence). The CDR3 region has the DNA TGTGCCAGCAGCTTAGGCGTCCTGGGGCGTGACTCCTACGAGCAGTACTTC. It translates to CASSLGVLGRDSYEQYF.

This chain links TRBV14 with TRBJ1-1, with D possibly being TRBD1 (6 bases). The ends were cut back, 4 bases at V and 1 base at J, with 10 bases in the middle. This CDR3 has 14 amino acids. Looked up from germline, CDR1 is SGHDN and CDR2 is FVKESK. The CDR3 is CASSLGTPNTEAFF. The CDR3, as DNA: TGTGCCAGCAGCCTAGGGACACCGAACACTGAAGCTTTCTTT.

This clone was recorded once. V usage is TRBV4-3 and J usage is TRBJ1-3; no clear D gene. V was cut by 1 base and J by 0 bases, with 7 bases left in between. Germline V gene lookup returns CDR1 LGHNA and CDR2 YSLEER. The CDR3 is 15 residues long. The CDR3 DNA reads as TGCGCCAGCAGCCAAGGGTCGGGCTCTGGAAACACCATATATTTT. It encodes CASSQGSGSGNTIYF.

The J gene is TRBJ1-4, the V gene TRBV19, with 7 bases matching TRBD1. CDR1 and CDR2 (germline): LNHDA, SQIVND (reference sequence). The length of the CDR3 is 15 residues. V was clipped by 5 bases and J by 3 bases; unmatched bases: 6. In DNA form, the CDR3 reads TGTGCCAGTAGTTTAACGGACAGGTCTAATGAAAAACTGTTTTTT. Translated: CASSLTDRSNEKLFF.